This entry features one T cell receptor (beta chain) sequence. The entry originates in a study of cytomegalovirus exposure and HLA in healthy donors. This PCR relied on a set of 60 Vbeta primers and 13 Jbeta primers. Generated by immunoSEQ multiplex PCR, the TCRdb table keeps only in-frame clones and is missing some. The data show 150,000 or so clones, about 75% seen once. In germline, CDR1 is LNHDA, CDR2 SQIVND (reference sequence). There are 14 residues in the CDR3. V was cut by 6 bases and J by 3 bases, with 11 bases left in between. The chain couples TRBV19 to TRBJ2-2; D is ambiguous. This clonotype was sampled from a man aged 40-49 years in good health and CMV-seropositive. Input material: PBMCs. The CDR3 nucleotides are TGTGCCAGTAGGAACTCCGGTGACACCGGGGAGCTGTTTTTT. Encoded protein: CASRNSGDTGELFF. The entire variable domain, with the rest obtained from reference TRBV19 and TRBJ2-2, is as follows: DGGITQSPKYLFRKEGQNVTLSCEQNLNHDAMYWYRQDPGQGLRLIYYSQIVNDFQKGDIAEGYSVSREKKESFPLTVTSAQKNPTAFYLCASRNSGDTGELFFGEGSRLTVL.